The 20 T cell receptor beta chains presented below share a single source sample, sequenced in a study of cytomegalovirus exposure and HLA in healthy donors. Both 60 Vbeta primers and 13 Jbeta primers went into the PCR. Using immunoSEQ multiplex PCR, the repertoire was profiled, and TCRdb retains in-frame clones only, with some absent. The table includes hundreds of thousands of clones, 70% to 90% detected once. The sequencing input was PBMCs. The receptors shown here come from a woman aged 18-29 years in good health and CMV-seronegative.

The chain joins TRBV7-6 to TRBJ1-4; D may be TRBD1 (6 bases). Germline V lookup: CDR1 SGHVS, CDR2 FNYEAQ. V dropped 5 bases and J dropped 7 bases, with 26 bases sitting between them. The CDR3 consists of 18 residues. DNA of the CDR3: TGTGCCAGCAGCGTTCATCCGGATATTGGGGGCGCGGGTGAAAAACTGTTTTTT. It codes for CASSVHPDIGGAGEKLFF. The full variable domain, completed using reference TRBV7-6 and TRBJ1-4, is GAGVSQSPRYKVTKRGQDVALRCDPISGHVSLYWYRQALGQGPEFLTYFNYEAQQDKSGLPNDRFSAERPEGSISTLTIQRTEQRDSAMYRCASSVHPDIGGAGEKLFFGSGTQLSVL.

V is TRBV6-5 and J is TRBJ2-1, with a possible D match to TRBD1 (5 bases). Germline CDR1 reads MNHEY; CDR2 reads SVGAGI. Trimming left V 2 bases short and J 6 bases short, with 14 bases between. The CDR3 covers 15 residues. DNA for the CDR3: TGTGCCAGCAGTTACCTTCAGGGCGCTGGCAATGAGCAGTTCTTC. Its protein is CASSYLQGAGNEQFF.

The V call is TRBV5-4, the J call TRBJ1-5, with 7 bases fitting TRBD1. The length of the CDR3 is 13 residues. Per the germline V gene, CDR1 is SGHNT and CDR2 is YYREEE (reference sequence). Trimming cost V 5 bases and J 4 bases; bases outside gene matches: 3. The CDR3 DNA reads as TGTGCCAGCAGTTCGACAGGGAATCAGCCCCAGCATTTT. Protein product: CASSSTGNQPQHF.

V and J are TRBV5-1 and TRBJ1-3, with TRBD1 matching over 8 bases. Germline V gives CDR1 SGHRS, CDR2 YFSETQ. The CDR3 has 14 amino acids. The V gene end was trimmed by 7 bases and the J gene end by 4 bases; junction bases not matched to a gene: 7. The CDR3 DNA sequence: TGCGCCAGCTCAACAGGGGGTAACGGAAACACCATATATTTT. Translated: CASSTGGNGNTIYF.

This clone was recorded only once. The V and J genes are TRBV18 and TRBJ1-2; D is uncertain. The germline gives CDR1 KGHSH, CDR2 LQKENI. The V and J ends lost 0 bases and 7 bases respectively, with 15 bases between them. The CDR3 spans 15 residues. Written as DNA, the CDR3 is TGTGCCAGCTCACCACCTCTCCCCTCGGAGGCTGGCTACACCTTC. Amino acid sequence: CASSPPLPSEAGYTF.

This clone was detected once. The chain carries TRBV2 and TRBJ1-1, with 7 bases aligning to TRBD1. There are 14 residues in the CDR3. The germline V gene encodes CDR1 SNHLY and CDR2 FYNNEI. With V trimmed by 2 bases and J by 1 base, 1 base remained unmatched. The CDR3 region is CASSERGPNTEAFF. CDR3 DNA sequence: TGTGCCAGCAGTGAAAGGGGGCCGAACACTGAAGCTTTCTTT.

CDR3 bases: TGTGCCAGACCGCGTTGGGACAGAGGTATAAAAGCTTTCTTT. This encodes CARPRWDRGIKAFF. The chain employs TRBV25-1 and TRBJ1-1; 7 bases fit TRBD1. Germline values: CDR1 MGHDK, CDR2 SYGVNS. The CDR3 contains 14 residues. V was clipped by 9 bases and J by 9 bases; unmatched bases: 16.

V and J are TRBV2 and TRBJ1-1; 7 bases align to TRBD1. This CDR3 has 14 residues. V was pared by 6 bases and J by 4 bases, with 8 bases of the junction left unmatched. Germline V gene lookup returns CDR1 SNHLY and CDR2 FYNNEI. The CDR3 DNA reads TGTGCCAGCAGAACTCGACAGGGCGGCACTGAAGCTTTCTTT. Its translation: CASRTRQGGTEAFF.

This clone came up once. The chain recombines TRBV2 with TRBJ1-4, with D possibly matching TRBD1 (5 bases). The CDR3 length is 14 residues. V dropped 3 bases and J dropped 5 bases, with 10 bases sitting between them. Germline loops: CDR1 SNHLY, CDR2 FYNNEI. In DNA form, the CDR3 reads TGTGCCAGCAGTGAGGGCGGGGGGAATGAAAAACTGTTTTTT. Its translation is CASSEGGGNEKLFF. Complete variable domain (other parts from reference TRBV2 and TRBJ1-4): EPEVTQTPSHQVTQMGQEVILRCVPISNHLYFYWYRQILGQKVEFLVSFYNNEISEKSEIFDDQFSVERPDGSNFTLKIRSTKLEDSAMYFCASSEGGGNEKLFFGSGTQLSVL.

The J gene is TRBJ1-3, the V gene TRBV7-6; weak D call: TRBD1 (6 bases). Germline V gene sequence: CDR1 SGHVS, CDR2 FNYEAQ. Trimming removed 6 bases from V and 4 bases from J, with 19 bases in between. This CDR3 has 16 amino acids. CDR3 in amino acids: CASSLSSGALGNTIYF. CDR3 in DNA: TGTGCCAGCAGTCTTTCGTCAGGGGCTCTGGGAAACACCATATATTTT.

The chain combines TRBV30 with TRBJ2-7; D possibly corresponds to TRBD2 (5 bases). Germline V gene data show CDR1 as GTSNPN and CDR2 as SVGIG (reference sequence). Trimming took 2 bases from V and 3 from J, leaving 11 bases between them. The CDR3 length is 13 residues. Written as DNA, the CDR3 is TGTGCCTGGAGTCGACCCGGAGGCTACGAGCAGTACTTC. The encoded protein is CAWSRPGGYEQYF. The variable domain in full, with the rest retrieved from reference TRBV30 and TRBJ2-7, is SQTIHQWPATLVQPVGSPLSLECTVEGTSNPNLYWYRQAAGRGLQLLFYSVGIGQISSEVPQNLSASRPQDRQFILSSKKLLLSDSGFYLCAWSRPGGYEQYFGPGTRLTVT.

The chain carries TRBV5-6 and TRBJ1-5; possible D gene TRBD1, 6 bases. The CDR3 extends over 14 amino acids. The V and J ends lost 4 bases and 5 bases respectively, with 13 bases between them. Germline V gives CDR1 SGHDT, CDR2 YYEEEE. This CDR3 is CASSGGGTDQPQHF. In DNA, the CDR3 is TGTGCCAGCAGCGGGGGGGGCACAGATCAGCCCCAGCATTTT.

The V gene is TRBV6-1, the J gene TRBJ2-1; TRBD2 is a possible D gene (5 bases). The V end lost 3 bases, the J end lost 9 bases, and 18 bases lay between the germline ends. The V gene's germline CDR1 is MNHNS and CDR2 SASEGT. This CDR3 comprises 15 residues. For the CDR3, the DNA is TGTGCCAGCAGTGAGGTACTTGACCGGGGTGGTGAGCAGTTCTTC. Translating it yields CASSEVLDRGGEQFF.

The chain employs TRBV6-1 and TRBJ1-5; D perhaps matches TRBD1 (5 bases). With 2 bases removed from V and 6 bases from J, the gap between germline ends came to 14 bases. This CDR3 is built from 15 residues. Germline-derived CDR1 and CDR2 are MNHNS and SASEGT. The DNA for the CDR3 is TGTGCCAGCAGTGAACCAGGGTTCAGGACTCAGCCCCAGCATTTT. It translates to CASSEPGFRTQPQHF.

The chain couples TRBV5-4 to TRBJ2-6; a weak D match, TRBD2 (7 bases). V lost 0 bases, J lost 4 bases, and 14 bases lay in between. There are 17 residues in the CDR3. Germline CDR1 reads SGHNT; CDR2 reads YYREEE (reference sequence). CDR3 protein: CASSLAVGGRGANVLTF. CDR3 coding DNA: TGTGCCAGCAGCTTGGCCGTGGGGGGGCGAGGGGCCAACGTCCTGACTTTC.

V gene TRBV27 combines with J gene TRBJ2-3, with D tentatively TRBD2 (6 bases). CDR3 size: 14 residues. The V end was cut by 2 bases, the J end by 2 bases, with 8 bases between. The germline V gene has CDR1 MNHEY and CDR2 SMNVEV (reference sequence). This CDR3 is CASSLAGITDTQYF. The CDR3 region has the DNA TGTGCCAGCAGTTTAGCGGGGATCACAGATACGCAGTATTTT.

The CDR3, as DNA: TGTGCCAGCAGCTCAAGATACGGGACAGGGTTCAATCAGCCCCAGCATTTT. Residues: CASSSRYGTGFNQPQHF. This chain connects TRBV5-6 to TRBJ1-5, with 9 bases fitting TRBD1. Germline trimming cut 3 bases from V and 3 bases from J; bases unmatched to any gene: 10. The CDR3 sequence is 17 residues long. CDR1 and CDR2 from the germline V gene are SGHDT and YYEEEE.

The rearrangement uses TRBV5-1 and TRBJ2-1, with TRBD2 matching 8 bases. With V trimmed by 4 bases and J by 9 bases, 15 bases remained unmatched. The germline gives CDR1 SGHRS, CDR2 YFSETQ. The CDR3 is made up of 16 amino acids. The CDR3 loop is CASSPVRSGAGGEQFF. CDR3 nucleotide sequence: TGCGCCAGCAGCCCTGTGAGGAGCGGGGCGGGAGGTGAGCAGTTCTTC.

This clone showed up just a few times. V is TRBV5-6 and J is TRBJ1-3; a possible D gene is TRBD1 (6 bases). Per germline, CDR1 SGHDT and CDR2 YYEEEE. The V end was cut by 2 bases, the J end by 0 bases, with 9 bases between. There are 15 residues in the CDR3. DNA for the CDR3: TGTGCCAGCAGCTTAAGGGGGATCTCTGGAAACACCATATATTTT. As protein: CASSLRGISGNTIYF.

The chain links TRBV2 to TRBJ2-5, with D possibly TRBD1 on 7 matching bases. Germline CDR1 SNHLY, CDR2 FYNNEI. V was pared by 3 bases and J by 3 bases, with 8 bases between. The CDR3 extends over 13 amino acids. CDR3 coding DNA: TGTGCCAGCAGTGACAGGGGGGAAGAGACCCAGTACTTC. It specifies CASSDRGEETQYF.